Each of the 27 T cell receptor beta chains below was sequenced from the same sample in a study of T cell repertoires in cytomegalovirus infection (dated by TCRdb to between 2018 and 2021). This sample was sequenced with an Illumina HiSeq 1500. TCRdb itself trimmed the public reads at Q25 with fastp, ran MiXCR and retained productive beta chains. Every entry covers one CDR3 protein and lists the most common genes and DNA from its rows. This sample holds roughly 200,000 distinct CDR3 sequences; roughly 17% were observed only once. Approximately 26% of the sample goes to the ten largest clones. The sequenced material came from CD8+ T cells from PBMCs. These receptor sequences come from a human donor in good health (CMV status not recorded). Some clones in this sample may be carry-over from other donors' samples.

This chain links TRBV19 with TRBJ2-1; TRBD2 matches at 7 bases. The CDR3 loop spans 17 amino acids. The germline CDR1 and CDR2 sequences are LNHDA and SQIVND (reference sequence). V lost 2 bases and J lost 1; bases outside the gene matches: 8. CDR3 amino acids: CASSIQLWRGSYNEQFF. Written as DNA, the CDR3 is TGTGCCAGTAGTATACAGTTGTGGCGGGGGTCCTACAATGAGCAGTTCTTC.

The V and J genes are TRBV15 and TRBJ1-1; D is unresolved. V gave up 1 base and J gave up 2 bases, with 5 bases separating them. The CDR3 runs 13 residues. Germline V gene data show CDR1 as LNHNV and CDR2 as YYDKDF (reference sequence). CDR3 sequence: CATSRGGNTEAFF. The CDR3 region has the DNA TGTGCCACCAGCAGAGGGGGAAACACTGAAGCTTTCTTT.

This clonotype was seen a handful of times. The chain recombines TRBV7-9 with TRBJ2-6, with no clear D. Germline-derived CDR1 and CDR2 are SEHNR and FQNEAQ (reference sequence). With 1 base removed from V and 0 bases from J, the gap between germline ends came to 10 bases. CDR3 length: 17 amino acids. The CDR3 nucleotides are TGTGCCAGCAGCTTAGACAGTGCAAGCTCTGGGGCCAACGTCCTGACTTTC. Its protein product is CASSLDSASSGANVLTF.

This chain links TRBV7-9 with TRBJ2-3; D tentatively fits TRBD1 or TRBD2 (7 bases each). The CDR3 spans 17 residues. Germline assignment: CDR1 SEHNR and CDR2 FQNEAQ (reference sequence). V was pared by 5 bases and J by 2 bases, with 20 bases between. CDR3 sequence: CASSPSGGGFHTDTQYF. CDR3 nucleotides: TGTGCCAGCAGCCCCTCAGGGGGGGGCTTTCACACAGATACGCAGTATTTT. The variable domain in full, completed from reference TRBV7-9 and TRBJ2-3, reads DTGVSQNPRHKITKRGQNVTFRCDPISEHNRLYWYRQTLGQGPEFLTYFQNEAQLEKSRLLSDRFSAERPKGSFSTLEIQRTEQGDSAMYLCASSPSGGGFHTDTQYFGPGTRLTVL.

V usage is TRBV12-3 or TRBV12-4 and J usage is TRBJ2-7; D gene uncertain. The CDR3 spans 15 residues. V lost 3 bases, J lost 0 bases, and 12 bases lay in between. The CDR3 is CASSFGPGSSYEQYF. The CDR3 DNA is TGTGCCAGCAGTTTTGGTCCAGGAAGCTCCTACGAGCAGTACTTC.

This clonotype was picked up a small number of times. The V and J genes are TRBV6-2 or TRBV6-3 and TRBJ2-7; 8 bases are shared with TRBD1. CDR1 is MNHEY and CDR2 is SVGEGT in the germline V gene. The CDR3 covers 15 residues. V trimming: 2 bases; J trimming: 0 bases; junction bases outside the gene matches: 3. CDR3 nucleotide sequence: TGTGCCAGCAGTTACCAGGACAGGGACTCCTACGAGCAGTACTTC. Residues: CASSYQDRDSYEQYF.

This clonotype was recorded a few times. This rearrangement joins TRBV6-2 or TRBV6-3 to TRBJ2-7, with a weak D call TRBD2 (6 bases). This CDR3 has 11 amino acids. V dropped 8 bases and J dropped 10 bases, with 15 bases sitting between them. Germline CDR1 reads MNHEY; CDR2 reads SVGEGT. In DNA, the CDR3 is TGTGCCAGCCCCGGGGCGGGAAGCCAGTACTTC. Translated, it gives CASPGAGSQYF.

In its sample, this clonotype was seen a few times. The gene calls are TRBV12-3 or TRBV12-4 and TRBJ1-2; D unclear. V lost 5 bases to trimming and J lost 8 bases, with 9 bases between them. The length of the CDR3 is 11 residues. The CDR3: CASSLRRGYTF. As DNA, the CDR3 is TGTGCCAGCAGTCTCCGGCGGGGCTACACCTTC.

The chain has TRBV6-1 and TRBJ2-2; 7 bases align to TRBD1. V was clipped by 3 bases and J by 1 base; unmatched bases: 11. The CDR3 contains 18 residues. Germline lookup yields CDR1 MNHNS and CDR2 SASEGT. The CDR3 coding sequence is TGTGCCAGCAGTGATCCCCTCCCGGGACAGAGGAACACCGGGGAGCTGTTTTTT. Protein product: CASSDPLPGQRNTGELFF.

The chain combines TRBV4-3 with TRBJ2-3, with D perhaps matching TRBD1 or TRBD2 (6 bases each). Trimming took off 0 bases at V and 2 bases at J, with 15 bases between the two ends. This CDR3 contains 17 residues. Germline CDR1 and CDR2: LGHNA and YSLEER. The CDR3 region has the DNA TGCGCCAGCAGCCAAGAACGGGGGCTTGATTCCACAGATACGCAGTATTTT. This translates into CASSQERGLDSTDTQYF.

This clonotype was picked up a small number of times. The chain couples TRBV28 to TRBJ1-1, with unresolved D. This CDR3 spans 14 amino acids. CDR1 is MDHEN and CDR2 is SYDVKM in the germline V gene. With 2 bases removed from V and 6 bases from J, the gap between germline ends came to 13 bases. The CDR3 spells CASSLGQYPAEAFF. CDR3 DNA: TGTGCCAGCAGTTTAGGGCAGTACCCGGCTGAAGCTTTCTTT.

CDR3 DNA sequence: TGTGCCAGCAGTGAAGCGCGGGGGCGACGTCAGCCCCAGCATTTT. This gives the protein CASSEARGRRQPQHF. The rearrangement uses TRBV2 and TRBJ1-5; possibly TRBD1 for D (6 bases). Germline V lookup: CDR1 SNHLY, CDR2 FYNNEI. The CDR3 consists of 15 residues. The V and J ends lost 0 bases and 6 bases respectively, with 12 bases between them.

This clonotype was seen only a few times. This sequence joins TRBV7-2 and TRBJ1-5, with D maybe TRBD1 (6 bases). Germline V gene sequence: CDR1 SGHTA, CDR2 FQGNSA. Trimming cost V 2 bases and J 2 bases, with 19 bases left between them. The CDR3 runs 18 residues. The DNA of the CDR3 is TGTGCCAGCAGCTTAAACCGAATCGTACAGGGAGGCAATCAGCCCCAGCATTTT. It translates to CASSLNRIVQGGNQPQHF.

The V and J genes are TRBV3-1 and TRBJ1-1, with D unclear. V lost 4 bases, J lost 8 bases, and 14 bases lay in between. The CDR3 length is 13 residues. The germline gives CDR1 LGHDT, CDR2 YNNKEL (reference sequence). The CDR3 spells CASSPVGRTEAFF. The DNA of the CDR3 is TGTGCCAGCAGCCCCGTCGGAAGAACCGAAGCTTTCTTT.

This chain uses TRBV4-1 with TRBJ2-7; 7 bases match TRBD1. The germline V gene has CDR1 MGHRA and CDR2 YSYEKL. CDR3 length: 17 residues. The trim removed 0 bases at V and 7 bases at J, leaving 15 bases unmatched. CDR3 coding DNA: TGCGCCAGCAGCCAAGACGAGACAGGGCCGATTACAGGGGAGCAGTACTTC. Translating gives CASSQDETGPITGEQYF.

The CDR3 nucleotides read TGTGCCAGCAGTTCCAGGGTATTGGGGGTTTCTGAAGCTTTCTTT. Its protein product is CASSSRVLGVSEAFF. The rearrangement links TRBV28 to TRBJ1-1, with a possible D match to TRBD1 (5 bases). In germline, CDR1 is MDHEN, CDR2 SYDVKM. The V and J ends lost 4 bases and 6 bases respectively, with 18 bases between them. This CDR3 contains 15 residues.

In its sample, this clonotype was seen a few times. This chain links TRBV10-3 with TRBJ2-7; a possible D gene is TRBD1 (6 bases). Germline V gene sequence: CDR1 ENHRY, CDR2 SYGVKD. CDR3 length: 14 residues. With 6 bases removed from V and 3 bases from J, the gap between germline ends came to 15 bases. CDR3 sequence (DNA): TGTGCCATCAGCCCCAGACCAGGGGACTACGAGCAGTACTTC. Encoded protein: CAISPRPGDYEQYF.

This chain links TRBV7-8 with TRBJ1-3; D gene unclear. Per the germline V gene, CDR1 is SGHVS and CDR2 is FQNEAQ. Trimming shortened V by 11 bases and J by 0 bases, and 8 bases separated the two germline ends. This CDR3 is 12 amino acids long. In DNA form, the CDR3 reads TGTGCCGTGGTCGACTCTGGAAACACCATATATTTT. Translated: CAVVDSGNTIYF.

The rearrangement links TRBV12-3 or TRBV12-4 to TRBJ2-3; D uncertain. Trimming took 4 bases from V and 4 from J, leaving 12 bases between them. The CDR3 is 14 residues long. The CDR3 coding sequence is TGTGCCAGCAGTTGGCTCGGTGGTGCAGATACGCAGTATTTT. It encodes CASSWLGGADTQYF.

The genes are TRBV6-6 and TRBJ1-4; D is unresolved. The CDR3 consists of 14 residues. Looked up from germline, CDR1 is MNHNY and CDR2 is SVGAGI (reference sequence). Trimming cost V 6 bases and J 8 bases, with 16 bases left between them. In nucleotides, the CDR3 is TGTGCCAGCAGCCGAGGCCCGGCCGACGAAAAACTGTTTTTT. Protein sequence: CASSRGPADEKLFF.

This clonotype was counted only a few times. The chain is built from TRBV7-9 and TRBJ2-1; D not certain. V shed 1 base and J shed 7 bases, with 11 bases lying between them. CDR3 size: 14 residues. The germline V gene encodes CDR1 SEHNR and CDR2 FQNEAQ (reference sequence). The CDR3 coding sequence is TGTGCCAGCAGCTTAGTTGAGGTAGGGAATGAGCAGTTCTTC. Protein: CASSLVEVGNEQFF.

In this sample, this clonotype turned up a few times. CDR3 in DNA: TGCAGTGCTAGAGCAGGATCGGACTATGGCTACACCTTC. It codes for CSARAGSDYGYTF. The chain employs TRBV20-1 and TRBJ1-2; D is uncertain. This CDR3 region has 13 residues. Germline CDR1 is DFQATT and CDR2 is SNEGSKA (reference sequence). V was pared by 1 base and J by 3 bases, with 9 bases between.

The V gene is TRBV30, the J gene TRBJ1-2, with D possibly being TRBD1 (5 bases). Germline V CDR1 and CDR2: GTSNPN, SVGIG (reference sequence). V lost 1 base and J 6 bases, leaving 9 bases between the germline ends. This CDR3 is 12 amino acids long. The CDR3, as DNA: TGTGCCTGGAGTGCTTACAGGAATGGCTACACCTTC. Amino acids: CAWSAYRNGYTF.

This clonotype was seen many times. V gene TRBV7-2 combines with J gene TRBJ2-4, with D possibly called TRBD1 or TRBD2 (5 bases each). The germline gives CDR1 SGHTA, CDR2 FQGNSA. This CDR3 region has 15 residues. V lost 0 bases, J lost 4 bases, and 10 bases lay in between. CDR3 in amino acids: CASSLAGARKNIQYF. The CDR3 nucleotides read TGTGCCAGCAGCTTAGCCGGGGCCCGTAAAAACATTCAGTACTTC.

This clonotype appeared a few times. The chain combines TRBV6-2 or TRBV6-3 with TRBJ2-4; TRBD1 is a possible D gene (6 bases). The CDR3 consists of 15 residues. In germline, CDR1 is MNHEY, CDR2 SVGEGT. Trimming shortened V by 8 bases and J by 2 bases, and 16 bases separated the two germline ends. The CDR3 DNA sequence: TGTGCCAGCTCAGACCCGACAGGTACCAAAAACATTCAGTACTTC. Amino acid sequence: CASSDPTGTKNIQYF.

This clonotype has more than one count but fewer than ten. The chain employs TRBV28 and TRBJ2-1, with D perhaps matching TRBD1 (5 bases). In germline, CDR1 is MDHEN, CDR2 SYDVKM. This CDR3 has 14 residues. V was shortened by 4 bases and J by 4 bases, with 11 bases between the two germline ends. CDR3 sequence: CASSSARQYNEQFF. Here the CDR3 DNA reads TGTGCCAGCAGTTCGGCCCGACAGTACAATGAGCAGTTCTTC.

As concerns this clonotype: The junction departs from the called germline gene at one end, perhaps through a read error. The chain joins TRBV2 to TRBJ1-2; the D is unclear. Germline-derived CDR1 and CDR2 are SNHLY and FYNNEI. CDR3 length equals 11 residues. Here the CDR3 reads CANSVRRGYTF. The CDR3 DNA is TGTGCCAACAGTGTTCGACGTGGCTACACCTTC.